The T cell receptor beta chain under discussion was sequenced for a study of T-cell memory formation after mild COVID-19. Background on the study: There were largely donor-specific TCR clusters.

TCRdb re-derived calls from the 5' RACE reads in MiXCR, one entry per CDR3 protein. This repertoire shows some 350,000 distinct CDR3 sequences, 10% to 15% found once; its top ten account for about 20%. This clonotype turned up a few times. No antigen is known for it. Between the trimmed V and J ends, which lost 5 bases and 6 bases, there was a span of 12 bases. Germline V lookup: CDR1 SGHAT, CDR2 FQNNGV. The CDR3 is 13 residues long. Study conclusions and caveats: Several responding clones turned up in pre-infection memory, indicating that cross-reactive memory may have taken part. Chiefly within CM and EM were the contracting CD4+ clones; CD8+ ones were within EMRA.

This sequence was found in a man in his late teens or twenties who had mild COVID-19 (a few samples of this study predate the infection). Cell type and time point are not known. The sample was PBMCs or a T cell subset sorted from them (not recorded which). The rearrangement links TRBV11-2 to TRBJ2-3; no firm D call. This CDR3 reads CASSITRTDTQYF. CDR3 nucleotide sequence: TGTGCCAGCAGCATTACCCGAACGGATACGCAGTATTTT.